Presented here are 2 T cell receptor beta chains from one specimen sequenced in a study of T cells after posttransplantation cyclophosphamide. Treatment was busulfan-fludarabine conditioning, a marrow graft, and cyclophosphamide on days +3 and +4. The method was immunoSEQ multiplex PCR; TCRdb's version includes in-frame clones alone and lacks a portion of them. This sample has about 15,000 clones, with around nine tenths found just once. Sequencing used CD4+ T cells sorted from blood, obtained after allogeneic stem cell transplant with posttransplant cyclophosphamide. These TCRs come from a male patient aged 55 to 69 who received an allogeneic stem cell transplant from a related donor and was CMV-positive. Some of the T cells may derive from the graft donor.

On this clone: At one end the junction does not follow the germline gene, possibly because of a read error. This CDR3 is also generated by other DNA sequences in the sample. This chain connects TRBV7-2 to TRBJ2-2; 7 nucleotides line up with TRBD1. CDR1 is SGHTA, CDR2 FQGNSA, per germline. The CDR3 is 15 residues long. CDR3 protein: CASSPTLTGSGELFF. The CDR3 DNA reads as TGCGCCAGCAGCCCTACCTTGACAGGGTCCGGGGAGCTGTTTTTT.

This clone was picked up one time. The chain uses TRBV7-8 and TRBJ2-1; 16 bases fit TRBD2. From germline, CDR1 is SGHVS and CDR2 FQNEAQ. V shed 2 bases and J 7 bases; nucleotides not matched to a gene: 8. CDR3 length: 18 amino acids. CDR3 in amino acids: CASSLMGLAGGLGNEQFF. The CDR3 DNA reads TGTGCCAGCAGCTTAATGGGACTAGCGGGGGGGCTAGGGAATGAGCAGTTCTTC.